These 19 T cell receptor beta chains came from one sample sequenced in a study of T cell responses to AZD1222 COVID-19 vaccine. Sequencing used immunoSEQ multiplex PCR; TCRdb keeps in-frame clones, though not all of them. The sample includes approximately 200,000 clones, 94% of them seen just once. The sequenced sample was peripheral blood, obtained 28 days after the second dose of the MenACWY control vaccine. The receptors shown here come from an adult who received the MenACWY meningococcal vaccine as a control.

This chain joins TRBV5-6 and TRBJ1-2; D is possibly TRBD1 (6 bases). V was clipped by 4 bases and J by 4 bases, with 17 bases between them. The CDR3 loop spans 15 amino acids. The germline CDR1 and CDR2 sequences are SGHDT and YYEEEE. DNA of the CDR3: TGTGCCAGCAGCAAAGGGGGGCAGGTATCCTATGGCTACACCTTC. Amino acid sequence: CASSKGGQVSYGYTF.

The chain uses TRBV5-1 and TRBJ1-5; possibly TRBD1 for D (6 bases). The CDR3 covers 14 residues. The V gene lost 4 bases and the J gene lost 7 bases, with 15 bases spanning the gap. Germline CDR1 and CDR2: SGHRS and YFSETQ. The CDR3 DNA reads TGCGCCAGCAGCCTAGCAGGGGTCGGACAGCCCCAGCATTTT. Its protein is CASSLAGVGQPQHF.

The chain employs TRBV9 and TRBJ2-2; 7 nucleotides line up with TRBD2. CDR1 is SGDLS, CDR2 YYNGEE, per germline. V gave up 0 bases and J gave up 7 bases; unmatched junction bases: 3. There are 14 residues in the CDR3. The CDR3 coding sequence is TGTGCCAGCAGCGTAGGCGCTAGCGGCGGGGAGCTGTTTTTT. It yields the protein CASSVGASGGELFF.

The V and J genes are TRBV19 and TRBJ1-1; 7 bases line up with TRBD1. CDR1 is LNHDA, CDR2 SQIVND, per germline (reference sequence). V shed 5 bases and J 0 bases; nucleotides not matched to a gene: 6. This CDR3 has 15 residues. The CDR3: CASSSETGLNTEAFF. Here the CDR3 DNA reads TGTGCCAGTAGTTCCGAGACAGGGCTGAACACTGAAGCTTTCTTT.

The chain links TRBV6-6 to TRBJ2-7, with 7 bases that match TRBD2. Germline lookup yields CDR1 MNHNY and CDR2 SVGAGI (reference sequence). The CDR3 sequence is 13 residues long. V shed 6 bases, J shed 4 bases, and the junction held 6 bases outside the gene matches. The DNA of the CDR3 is TGTGCCAGCAGCATGTTGCGGGGGTACGAGCAGTACTTC. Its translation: CASSMLRGYEQYF.

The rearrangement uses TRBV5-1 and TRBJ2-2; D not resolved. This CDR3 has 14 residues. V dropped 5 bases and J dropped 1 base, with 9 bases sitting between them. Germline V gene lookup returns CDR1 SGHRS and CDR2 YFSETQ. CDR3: CASSSEMNTGELFF. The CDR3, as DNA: TGCGCCAGCAGTTCAGAGATGAACACCGGGGAGCTGTTTTTT. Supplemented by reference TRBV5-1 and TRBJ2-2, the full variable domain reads KAGVTQTPRYLIKTRGQQVTLSCSPISGHRSVSWYQQTPGQGLQFLFEYFSETQRNKGNFPGRFSGRQFSNSRSEMNVSTLELGDSALYLCASSSEMNTGELFFGEGSRLTVL.

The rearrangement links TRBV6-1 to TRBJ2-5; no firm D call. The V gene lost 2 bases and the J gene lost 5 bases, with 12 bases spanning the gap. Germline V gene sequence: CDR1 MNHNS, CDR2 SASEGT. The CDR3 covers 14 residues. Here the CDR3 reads CASSEIGFKETQYF. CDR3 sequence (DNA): TGTGCCAGCAGTGAAATTGGTTTCAAGGAGACCCAGTACTTC.

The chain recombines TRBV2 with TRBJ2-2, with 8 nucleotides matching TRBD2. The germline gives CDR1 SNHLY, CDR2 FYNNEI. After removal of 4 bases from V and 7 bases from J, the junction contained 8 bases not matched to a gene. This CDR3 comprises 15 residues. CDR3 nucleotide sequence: TGTGCCAGCAGTGGCTTGGGACTAGTAGACGGGGAGCTGTTTTTT. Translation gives CASSGLGLVDGELFF.

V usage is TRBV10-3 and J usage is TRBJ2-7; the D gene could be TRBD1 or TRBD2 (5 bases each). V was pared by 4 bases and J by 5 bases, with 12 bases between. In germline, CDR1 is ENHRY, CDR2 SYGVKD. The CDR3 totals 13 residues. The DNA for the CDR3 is TGTGCCATCAGTGTTGGGGGATCGAACGAGCAGTACTTC. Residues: CAISVGGSNEQYF.

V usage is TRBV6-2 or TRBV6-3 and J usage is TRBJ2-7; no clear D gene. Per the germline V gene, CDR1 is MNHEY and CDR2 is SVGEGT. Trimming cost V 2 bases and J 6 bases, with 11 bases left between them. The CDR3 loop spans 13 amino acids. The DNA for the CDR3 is TGTGCCAGCAGTTACGCCGGGTCGGGCGAGCAGTACTTC. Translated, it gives CASSYAGSGEQYF.

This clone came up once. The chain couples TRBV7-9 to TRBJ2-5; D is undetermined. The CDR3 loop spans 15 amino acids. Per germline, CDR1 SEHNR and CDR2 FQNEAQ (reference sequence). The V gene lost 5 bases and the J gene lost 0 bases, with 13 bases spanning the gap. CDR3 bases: TGTGCCAGCAGCCCCCGGGCCGAGTACCAAGAGACCCAGTACTTC. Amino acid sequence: CASSPRAEYQETQYF.

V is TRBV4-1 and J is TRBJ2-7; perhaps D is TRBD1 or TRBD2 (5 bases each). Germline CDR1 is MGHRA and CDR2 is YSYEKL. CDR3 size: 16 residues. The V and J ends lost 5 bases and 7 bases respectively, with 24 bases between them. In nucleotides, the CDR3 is TGCGCCAGCAGCTTCGATCCTCCGGGACGGTCGACAGAGCAGTACTTC. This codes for CASSFDPPGRSTEQYF.

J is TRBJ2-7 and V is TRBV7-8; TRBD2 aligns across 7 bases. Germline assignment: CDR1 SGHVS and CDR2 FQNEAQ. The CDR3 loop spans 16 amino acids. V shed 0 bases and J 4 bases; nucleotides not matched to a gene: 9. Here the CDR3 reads CASSLAGGRSGYEQYF. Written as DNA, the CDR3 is TGTGCCAGCAGCTTAGCGGGCGGGAGATCTGGGTACGAGCAGTACTTC.

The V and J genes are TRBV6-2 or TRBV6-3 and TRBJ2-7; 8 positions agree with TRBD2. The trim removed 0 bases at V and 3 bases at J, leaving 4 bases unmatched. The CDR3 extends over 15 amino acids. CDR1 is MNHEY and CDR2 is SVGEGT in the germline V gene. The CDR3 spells CASSYSAGGGYEQYF. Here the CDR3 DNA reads TGTGCCAGCAGTTACTCGGCGGGGGGCGGCTACGAGCAGTACTTC.

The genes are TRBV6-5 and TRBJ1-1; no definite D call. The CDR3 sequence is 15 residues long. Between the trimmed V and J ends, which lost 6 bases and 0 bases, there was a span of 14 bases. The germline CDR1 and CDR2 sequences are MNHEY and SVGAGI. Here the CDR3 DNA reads TGTGCCAGCAGACTCGCCCTTGCTATGAACACTGAAGCTTTCTTT. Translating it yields CASRLALAMNTEAFF.

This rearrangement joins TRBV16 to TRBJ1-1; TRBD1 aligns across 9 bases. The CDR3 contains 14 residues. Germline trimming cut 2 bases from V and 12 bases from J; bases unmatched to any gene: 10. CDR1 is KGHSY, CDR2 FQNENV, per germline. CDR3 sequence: CASSQQGQGSKSFF. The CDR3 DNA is TGTGCCAGCAGCCAACAGGGACAGGGCTCTAAATCTTTCTTT.

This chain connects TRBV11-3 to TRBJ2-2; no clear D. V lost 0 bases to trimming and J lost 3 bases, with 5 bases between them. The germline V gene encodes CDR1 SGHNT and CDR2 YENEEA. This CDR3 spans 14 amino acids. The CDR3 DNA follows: TGTGCCAGCAGCTTAGATACGTACACCGGGGAGCTGTTTTTT. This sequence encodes CASSLDTYTGELFF.

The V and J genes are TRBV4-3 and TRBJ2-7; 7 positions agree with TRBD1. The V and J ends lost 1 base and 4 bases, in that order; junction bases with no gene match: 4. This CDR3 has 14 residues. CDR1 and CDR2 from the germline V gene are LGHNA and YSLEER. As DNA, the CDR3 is TGCGCCAGCAGCCAAGGGGGGACAGTATACGAGCAGTACTTC. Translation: CASSQGGTVYEQYF.

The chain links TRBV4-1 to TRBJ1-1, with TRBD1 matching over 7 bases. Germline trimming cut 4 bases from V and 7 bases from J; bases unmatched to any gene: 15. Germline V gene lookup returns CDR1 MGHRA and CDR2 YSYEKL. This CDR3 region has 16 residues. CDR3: CASSPAPGVGGGEAFF. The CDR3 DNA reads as TGCGCCAGCAGCCCCGCCCCGGGGGTAGGGGGCGGTGAAGCTTTCTTT.